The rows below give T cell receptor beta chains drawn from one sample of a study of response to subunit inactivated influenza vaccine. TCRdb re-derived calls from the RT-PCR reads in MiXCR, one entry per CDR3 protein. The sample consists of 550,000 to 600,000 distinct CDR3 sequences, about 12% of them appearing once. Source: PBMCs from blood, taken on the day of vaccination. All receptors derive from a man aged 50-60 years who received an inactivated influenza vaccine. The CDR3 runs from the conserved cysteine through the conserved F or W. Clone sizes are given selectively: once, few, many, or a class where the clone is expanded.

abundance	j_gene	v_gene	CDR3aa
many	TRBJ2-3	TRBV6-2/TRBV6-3	CASSYVGDTQYF
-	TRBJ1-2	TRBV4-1	CASSQLGQGNYGYTF
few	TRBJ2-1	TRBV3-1	CASRHNNEQFF
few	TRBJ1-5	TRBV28	CASSPHRGLGQPQHF
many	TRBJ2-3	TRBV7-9	CASSFSTSTDTQYF
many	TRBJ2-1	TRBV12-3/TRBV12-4	CASSFVGGGPNEQFF
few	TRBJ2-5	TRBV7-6	CASSLGGALAARQETQYF
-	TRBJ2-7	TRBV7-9	CASSPILGFHEQYF
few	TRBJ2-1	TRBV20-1	CSVKGSSGVSYNEQFF
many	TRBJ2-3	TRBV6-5	CASSSLRTSGITDTQYF
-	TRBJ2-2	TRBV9	CASSVGQGVTGELFF
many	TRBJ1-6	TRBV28	CASSFHLVGSPLHF
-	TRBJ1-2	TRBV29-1	CSAGAGRGYGYTF
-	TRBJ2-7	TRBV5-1	CASSLMASYEQYF
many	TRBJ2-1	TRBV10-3	CAIRRTSGASYNEQFF
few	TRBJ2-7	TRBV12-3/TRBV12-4	CASSSLRDLVHEQYF
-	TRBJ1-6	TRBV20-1	CSAPTGVGVNSPLHF
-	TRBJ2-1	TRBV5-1	CASSLLRLYNEQFF